The clone carrying this T cell receptor (beta chain) occurred once. The antigen is not known. The sample belongs to a study of memory CD4+ T cells and cytomegalovirus serostatus. Study background: Healthy Belgian adult donors included roughly nine CMV-positive and 24 CMV-negative people.

Germline loops: CDR1 SGHRS, CDR2 YFSETQ. This CDR3 is 16 amino acids long. The ends were cut back, 2 bases at V and 0 bases at J, with 12 bases in the middle. The sort gate was single viable CD3+CD4+CD8-CD45RO+ cells for memory CD4+ T cells. Clones were read by immunoSEQ multiplex PCR, and TCRdb kept only the in-frame ones, dropping some. This table holds more than 45,000 clones, 82% found once. The study, taken as a whole, reports: Repertoires predicted CMV serostatus with median bootstrapped AUC of roughly 0.96. CD4+ memory repertoires contained 67 of 164 reported CMV TCRbeta sequences.

This clonotype was sampled from an adult in good health and CMV-seronegative. Sample: memory CD4+ T cells from blood. The chain couples TRBV5-1 to TRBJ2-1, with D tentatively TRBD2 (6 bases). In DNA, the CDR3 is TGCGCCAGCAGCTTATCGACTAGTTCCTCCTACAATGAGCAGTTCTTC. Residues: CASSLSTSSSYNEQFF.